This T cell receptor beta chain was identified in a study of CD8 T cells in ankylosing spondylitis. TCRdb reprocessed the 5' RACE reads with MiXCR, giving one entry per CDR3 protein. Counted here are roughly 130,000 distinct CDR3 sequences, roughly 7.3% occurring once; the ten biggest clones make up less than 15%. The CDR3 consists of 19 residues. Germline assignment: CDR1 LGHDT and CDR2 YNNKEL (reference sequence). The receptor's source is a male donor with ankylosing spondylitis or in good health (not recorded which). Sequenced input: blood, either unsorted or a sorted T cell fraction (not recorded which). The genes are TRBV3-1 and TRBJ1-4; weak D call: TRBD1 (6 bases). CDR3 sequence (DNA): TGTACCTTCTGTTTAGCCGGGACAAACACTCCTGCAACTAATGAAAAACTGTTTTTT. Residues: CTFCLAGTNTPATNEKLFF.